These 2 T cell receptor beta chains share one sample of origin, sequenced in a study of blood T cell repertoires in COVID-19. Using immunoSEQ multiplex PCR, the repertoire was profiled, and TCRdb retains in-frame clones only, with some absent. This table holds some 390,000 clones, just under 90% found once. The sequencing sample was made of PBMCs or T cells enriched from blood (not recorded which). Source of these receptors: a woman aged 25 to 39 who had recovered from COVID-19.

The rearrangement uses TRBV30 and TRBJ1-2; 8 bases fit TRBD1. Germline V lookup: CDR1 GTSNPN, CDR2 SVGIG (reference sequence). This CDR3 has 12 residues. J was trimmed by 6 bases and V by 0 bases; bases with no gene match: 0. The CDR3 is CAWSVQGDGYTF. CDR3 bases: TGTGCCTGGAGTGTACAGGGGGATGGCTACACCTTC.

The V call is TRBV11-2, the J call TRBJ1-4, with 7 bases fitting TRBD1. CDR1 and CDR2 from the germline V gene are SGHAT and FQNNGV. J was trimmed by 4 bases and V by 0 bases; bases with no gene match: 2. The CDR3 spans 15 residues. CDR3 in amino acids: CASSLEGQNNEKLFF. In nucleotides, the CDR3 is TGTGCCAGCAGCTTAGAGGGACAGAATAATGAAAAACTGTTTTTT. The variable domain in full, completed from reference TRBV11-2 and TRBJ1-4, reads EAGVAQSPRYKIIEKRQSVAFWCNPISGHATLYWYQQILGQGPKLLIQFQNNGVVDDSQLPKDRFSAERLKGVDSTLKIQPAKLEDSAVYLCASSLEGQNNEKLFFGSGTQLSVL.